This T cell receptor (beta chain) is drawn from a study of siplizumab effects on memory and regulatory T cells. Broader study findings: For mappable alloreactive CD4+ clones, the mean Treg-derived fraction was around 66% with siplizumab and roughly 25% in controls. Apparently more diverse than memory cells, naive T cells also seemed major alloresponse contributors. To unstimulated subsets, only a minor fraction of alloreactive clones could be mapped.

A remark on this clone: Its antigen is not known.

The assay covered 75,000 to 100,000 TCR templates per sample. Only in-frame clones appear in the TCRdb table, and some are missing; sequencing was by immunoSEQ multiplex PCR. This sample has roughly 100,000 clones, with over 85% found just once. V lost 0 bases and J lost 4; bases outside the gene matches: 6. Germline CDR1 and CDR2: MNHEY and SVGAGI. The CDR3 loop spans 16 amino acids. Sequencing was performed on Tregs sorted from blood. The clonotype comes from a human donor in good health. The chain carries TRBV6-5 and TRBJ2-5; 9 positions match TRBD2. In DNA form, the CDR3 reads TGTGCCAGCAGTTACTCGGCGGGAGGGCCTGGAGAGACCCAGTACTTC. This gives the protein CASSYSAGGPGETQYF.